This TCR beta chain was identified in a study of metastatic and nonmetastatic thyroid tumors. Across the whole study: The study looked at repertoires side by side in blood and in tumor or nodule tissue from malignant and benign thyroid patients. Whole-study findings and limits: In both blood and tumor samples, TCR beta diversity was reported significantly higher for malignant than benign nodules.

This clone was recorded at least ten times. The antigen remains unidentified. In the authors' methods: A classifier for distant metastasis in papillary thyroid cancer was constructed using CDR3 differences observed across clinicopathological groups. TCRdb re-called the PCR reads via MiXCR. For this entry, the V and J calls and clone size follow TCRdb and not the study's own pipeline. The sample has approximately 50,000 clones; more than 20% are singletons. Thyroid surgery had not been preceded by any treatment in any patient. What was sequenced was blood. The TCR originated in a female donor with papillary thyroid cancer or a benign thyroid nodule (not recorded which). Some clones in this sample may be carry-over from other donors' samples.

The CDR3 sequence: CASSMSSYEQYF. CDR3 DNA sequence: TGTGCCAGCAGCATGAGCTCCTACGAGCAGTACTTC. The V gene is TRBV28, the J gene TRBJ2-7; no clear D. V was cut by 6 bases and J by 0 bases, with 6 bases left in between. The CDR3 loop spans 12 amino acids. CDR1 and CDR2 from the germline V gene are MDHEN and SYDVKM. The full variable domain, in which reference TRBV28 and TRBJ2-7 provide the parts outside the CDR3, is DVKVTQSSRYLVKRTGEKVFLECVQDMDHENMFWYRQDPGLGLRLIYFSYDVKMKEKGDIPEGYSVSREKKERFSLILESASTNQTSMYLCASSMSSYEQYFGPGTRLTVT.